The clone carrying this T cell receptor (beta chain) occurred many times. Using RNA transcripts as the source, TCR beta CDR3 regions were amplified. A first-round RT-PCR of the TCR CDR3 used the HTBI primer set. Each CDR3 protein is one row after TCRdb ran MiXCR on the multiplex PCR reads. The sample lists some 700,000 distinct CDR3 sequences, 15% to 20% occurring once. This entry is derived from a study of T cells in Graves' hyperthyroidism and ophthalmopathy. This CDR3 is built from 14 residues. CDR1 SGHNT and CDR2 YENEEA come from the germline V gene. V gave up 11 bases and J gave up 9 bases; unmatched junction bases: 10.

This rearrangement joins TRBV11-3 to TRBJ2-1; 13 bases are shared with TRBD2. The origin of this receptor is a middle-aged man with Graves' hyperthyroidism. The specimen was blood. CDR3 loop: CASRRTSGSSEQFF. The CDR3 nucleotides read TGTGCCTCGCGTCGGACTAGCGGGAGTTCTGAGCAGTTCTTC.